The 14 T cell receptor beta chains in this list originate from one sample, sequenced in a study of T-cell reconstitution after alpha-beta-depleted transplantation in children. TCRbeta library construction was performed incorporating unique molecular identifiers. TCRdb reprocessed the PCR reads via MiXCR and lists one record per CDR3 protein. Of roughly 100,000 distinct CDR3 sequences listed, approximately 8.4% were seen once; the top ten hold about 7%. The sample was PBMCs from the stem cell graft donor, taken from the stem cell graft. The receptors stem from a human donor who donated a stem cell graft to a child with congenital amegakaryocytic thrombocytopenia.

This clonotype was counted at least ten times. V and J are TRBV6-1 and TRBJ1-5, with no clear D. The V end lost 10 bases, the J end lost 2 bases, and 15 bases lay between the germline ends. This CDR3 is built from 14 residues. The germline CDR1 and CDR2 sequences are MNHNS and SASEGT. The CDR3 region has the DNA TGTGCCACTATAAAGGAGGGCCGCAATCAGCCCCAGCATTTT. It encodes CATIKEGRNQPQHF.

This clonotype occurred many times. The genes are TRBV3-1 and TRBJ2-4, with D perhaps given as TRBD1 or TRBD2 (6 bases each). The ends were cut back, 8 bases at V and 0 bases at J, with 8 bases in the middle. CDR1 LGHDT and CDR2 YNNKEL come from the germline V gene (reference sequence). The CDR3 loop spans 13 amino acids. The CDR3 here is CASEGGAKNIQYF. CDR3 coding DNA: TGTGCCAGCGAGGGGGGAGCCAAAAACATTCAGTACTTC.

Ten or more counts support this clonotype. V and J are TRBV20-1 and TRBJ2-3, with D perhaps matching TRBD1 or TRBD2 (5 bases each). The CDR3 consists of 16 residues. Looked up from germline, CDR1 is DFQATT and CDR2 is SNEGSKA (reference sequence). Trimming pared 6 bases from V and 0 bases from J, leaving 19 bases between. Here the CDR3 DNA reads TGCAGTGCGCTTTTGAGGGGTCTCCCTAGCACAGATACGCAGTATTTT. As protein: CSALLRGLPSTDTQYF.

The sample holds many counts of this clonotype. The rearrangement joins TRBV6-1 to TRBJ2-1; D not resolved. Trimming shortened V by 0 bases and J by 9 bases, and 9 bases separated the two germline ends. Germline CDR1 and CDR2: MNHNS and SASEGT. The CDR3 is 13 amino acids. The DNA of the CDR3 is TGTGCCAGCAGTGAAGCAGTACAAAGTGAGCAGTTCTTC. Residues: CASSEAVQSEQFF.

At least ten counts were recorded for this clonotype. The V gene is TRBV5-1, the J gene TRBJ2-1, with no clear D. CDR1 and CDR2 (germline): SGHRS, YFSETQ. Between the trimmed V and J ends, which lost 0 bases and 4 bases, there was a span of 5 bases. The CDR3 is 13 residues long. The CDR3 loop is CASSLGGYNEQFF. The CDR3 coding sequence is TGCGCCAGCAGCTTGGGCGGATACAATGAGCAGTTCTTC.

The rearrangement uses TRBV10-3 and TRBJ2-1, with 11 bases identical to TRBD2. Germline-derived CDR1 and CDR2 are ENHRY and SYGVKD. The CDR3 spans 16 residues. Trimming at V came to 3 bases and at J to 2 bases, leaving 3 bases not matched to a gene. The CDR3 DNA reads as TGTGCCATCAGTGACCCTAGCGGGGGGACCTACAATGAGCAGTTCTTC. This gives the protein CAISDPSGGTYNEQFF.

This clonotype was observed at least ten times. The J gene is TRBJ1-3, the V gene TRBV19; 7 nucleotides match TRBD1. Germline trimming cut 7 bases from V and 0 bases from J; bases unmatched to any gene: 9. This CDR3 is 16 amino acids long. Germline lookup yields CDR1 LNHDA and CDR2 SQIVND (reference sequence). CDR3 loop: CASTYRQGFSGNTIYF. CDR3 DNA: TGTGCCAGTACCTACCGACAGGGATTCTCTGGAAACACCATATATTTT.

At least ten counts were recorded for this clonotype. The chain combines TRBV29-1 with TRBJ2-5; no firm D call. CDR1 SQVTM and CDR2 ANQGSEA come from the germline V gene. Between the trimmed V and J ends, which lost 7 bases and 4 bases, there was a span of 7 bases. The CDR3 length is 10 residues. CDR3 sequence: CSGARETQYF. CDR3 nucleotide sequence: TGCAGCGGTGCACGAGAGACCCAGTACTTC.

There are many counts of this clonotype. V usage is TRBV29-1 and J usage is TRBJ2-7; a weak D match, TRBD1 (5 bases). CDR1 is SQVTM, CDR2 ANQGSEA, per germline. V dropped 4 bases and J dropped 5 bases, with 18 bases sitting between them. The CDR3 runs 14 residues. CDR3 sequence: CSVVWAGKGHEQYF. The CDR3 DNA is TGCAGCGTTGTGTGGGCAGGGAAGGGTCACGAGCAGTACTTC.

This clonotype was detected ten times or more. The V gene is TRBV18, the J gene TRBJ2-5, with D unclear. Trimming left V 6 bases short and J 2 bases short, with 10 bases between. The CDR3 consists of 13 residues. The germline V gene encodes CDR1 KGHSH and CDR2 LQKENI. CDR3 loop: CASSPDMQETQYF. Here the CDR3 DNA reads TGTGCCAGCTCCCCCGACATGCAAGAGACCCAGTACTTC.

This clonotype was seen more than once but under ten times. The chain has TRBV6-5 and TRBJ2-2; 10 bases are a match to TRBD1. J lost 6 bases, V lost 4 bases, and 11 bases had no gene match. This CDR3 region has 17 residues. CDR1 is MNHEY, CDR2 SVGAGI, per germline. The CDR3 nucleotides are TGTGCCAGCAGTTTCACCAACCCCGGACAGGGGGCCGGGGAGCTGTTTTTT. It specifies CASSFTNPGQGAGELFF.

This chain joins TRBV12-3 or TRBV12-4 and TRBJ2-1, with D perhaps being TRBD1 or TRBD2 (5 bases each). The V end lost 3 bases, the J end lost 5 bases, and 11 bases lay between the germline ends. This CDR3 region has 14 residues. The CDR3 reads CASSFGTANNEQFF. As DNA, the CDR3 is TGTGCCAGCAGTTTCGGGACGGCCAACAATGAGCAGTTCTTC.

CDR3 in amino acids: CASSFWREGGETQYF. The CDR3 DNA sequence: TGTGCCAGCAGTTTTTGGCGGGAGGGCGGGGAGACCCAGTACTTC. This rearrangement joins TRBV12-3 or TRBV12-4 to TRBJ2-5, with TRBD2 identical over 9 bases. V trimming: 3 bases; J trimming: 5 bases; junction bases outside the gene matches: 7. This CDR3 comprises 15 residues.

This clonotype came up many times. This chain uses TRBV14 with TRBJ2-1, with 8 bases aligning to TRBD2. Per the germline V gene, CDR1 is SGHDN and CDR2 is FVKESK. The CDR3 is 17 amino acids. J gave up 5 bases and V 1 base, and 10 bases lay outside the gene matches. In DNA form, the CDR3 reads TGTGCCAGCAGCCAAGTCGGGCGGGAGGTATTCCACAATGAGCAGTTCTTC. Translated: CASSQVGREVFHNEQFF.